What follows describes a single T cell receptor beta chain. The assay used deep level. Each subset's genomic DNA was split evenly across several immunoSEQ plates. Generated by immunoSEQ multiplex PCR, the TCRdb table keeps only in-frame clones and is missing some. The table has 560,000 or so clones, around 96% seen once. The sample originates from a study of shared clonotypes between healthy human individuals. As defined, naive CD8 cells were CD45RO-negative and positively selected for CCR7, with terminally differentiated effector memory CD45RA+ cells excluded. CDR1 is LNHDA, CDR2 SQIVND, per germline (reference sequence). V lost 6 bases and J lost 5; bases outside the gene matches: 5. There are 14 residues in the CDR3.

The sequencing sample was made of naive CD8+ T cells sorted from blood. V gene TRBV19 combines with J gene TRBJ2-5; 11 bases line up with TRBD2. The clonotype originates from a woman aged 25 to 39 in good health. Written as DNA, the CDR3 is TGTGCCAGTAGCCCGGGACTAGCGGTCGAGACCCAGTACTTC. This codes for CASSPGLAVETQYF.